This is a list of T cell receptor beta chains from one sample in a study of human T cells and chemical hapten exposure. TCRdb recomputed calls from the reads with MiXCR, one row per CDR3 protein. The table records about 120,000 distinct CDR3 sequences, less than 10% of them present only once. Input material: whole blood. Receptors originate from a human donor in good health. Some clones in this sample may be carry-over from other donors' samples. The CDR3 runs from the conserved cysteine through the conserved F or W. Each record gives: V gene, clone size, D gene, J gene, CDR3 DNA, CDR3 protein. The D gene is left open where the match is weak. Clone sizes are given selectively: once, few, many, or a class where the clone is expanded.

v_call: TRBV12-3/TRBV12-4
clone_size: many
d_call: NA
j_call: TRBJ2-7
cdr3_nt: TGTGCCAGCAGTTTGGGAGGGGGAGGATACGAGCAGTACTTC
cdr3_aa: CASSLGGGGYEQYF

v_call: TRBV12-3/TRBV12-4
clone_size: NA
d_call: NA
j_call: TRBJ2-6
cdr3_nt: TGTGCCAGCAGCAACGAGGAGACAGGTGATACAGGGGCCAACGTCCTGACTTTC
cdr3_aa: CASSNEETGDTGANVLTF

v_call: TRBV27
clone_size: NA
d_call: TRBD2
j_call: TRBJ2-3
cdr3_nt: TGTGCCAGCAAGGGGACTAGCGTCACAGATACGCAGTATTTT
cdr3_aa: CASKGTSVTDTQYF

v_call: TRBV10-3
clone_size: many
d_call: TRBD1
j_call: TRBJ1-6
cdr3_nt: TGTGCCATCAGTCCAGACAGGGGTGCTTCACCCCTCCACTTT
cdr3_aa: CAISPDRGASPLHF

v_call: TRBV15
clone_size: NA
d_call: NA
j_call: TRBJ1-3
cdr3_nt: TGTGCCACCAGTATCGTCTCTGGAAACACCATATATTTT
cdr3_aa: CATSIVSGNTIYF

v_call: TRBV13
clone_size: NA
d_call: NA
j_call: TRBJ1-1
cdr3_nt: TGTGCCAGCAGCTCCAACAGGGCTAGGACTGAAGCTTTCTTT
cdr3_aa: CASSSNRARTEAFF

v_call: TRBV4-3
clone_size: NA
d_call: TRBD1
j_call: TRBJ1-2
cdr3_nt: TGCGCCAGCAGCCAAGGGACAGGTGGTACCTATGGCTACACCTTC
cdr3_aa: CASSQGTGGTYGYTF

v_call: TRBV27
clone_size: NA
d_call: TRBD1
j_call: TRBJ1-5
cdr3_nt: TGTGCCAGCAGGCTGACAGGGTATAGCAATCAGCCCCAGCATTTT
cdr3_aa: CASRLTGYSNQPQHF

v_call: TRBV2
clone_size: few
d_call: NA
j_call: TRBJ1-2
cdr3_nt: TGTGCCAGCAGTGAAGAAGGTGCAGGGTTGGGGGGCTACACCTTC
cdr3_aa: CASSEEGAGLGGYTF

v_call: TRBV4-2
clone_size: few
d_call: TRBD2
j_call: TRBJ2-3
cdr3_nt: TGTGCCAGCAGCCAAGATCCACCCGAGCGGGAGAGCACAGATACGCAGTATTTT
cdr3_aa: CASSQDPPERESTDTQYF

v_call: TRBV4-3
clone_size: many
d_call: TRBD2
j_call: TRBJ2-2
cdr3_nt: TGCGCCAGCAGCCAAGGAGGACTAGGGACCGGGGAGCTGTTTTTT
cdr3_aa: CASSQGGLGTGELFF

v_call: TRBV20-1
clone_size: NA
d_call: TRBD2
j_call: TRBJ2-7
cdr3_nt: TGCAGTGCTAGATTTGGGGGGGCCTACGAGCAGTACTTC
cdr3_aa: CSARFGGAYEQYF

v_call: TRBV20-1
clone_size: many
d_call: NA
j_call: TRBJ2-3
cdr3_nt: TGCAGTGCTAGGGGTTACCTCCTTGCTTTAACAGATACGCAGTATTTT
cdr3_aa: CSARGYLLALTDTQYF

v_call: TRBV20-1
clone_size: NA
d_call: NA
j_call: TRBJ2-7
cdr3_nt: TGCAGTGCCAGAGGTCGGCAGCAAAGCTCCTACGAGCAGTACTTC
cdr3_aa: CSARGRQQSSYEQYF

v_call: TRBV5-5
clone_size: NA
d_call: NA
j_call: TRBJ1-4
cdr3_nt: TGTGCCAGCAGCGCGGACCCCGGCGGTGAAAAACTGTTTTTT
cdr3_aa: CASSADPGGEKLFF

v_call: TRBV13
clone_size: NA
d_call: NA
j_call: TRBJ2-1
cdr3_nt: TGTGCCAGCAGCTCGCAGGGACGTGGGCAGTTCTTC
cdr3_aa: CASSSQGRGQFF

v_call: TRBV4-2
clone_size: many
d_call: TRBD1
j_call: TRBJ1-4
cdr3_nt: TGTGCCAGCAGCCAAGATCCCGGGACAGGGGATAGTGAAAAACTGTTTTTT
cdr3_aa: CASSQDPGTGDSEKLFF

v_call: TRBV20-1
clone_size: NA
d_call: TRBD2
j_call: TRBJ2-1
cdr3_nt: TGCAGTGCTAGCATTAGCGGGAGGGATGGGGAGCAGTTCTTC
cdr3_aa: CSASISGRDGEQFF

v_call: TRBV11-2
clone_size: few
d_call: NA
j_call: TRBJ1-1
cdr3_nt: TGTGCCAGCAGCCCCCACTTGCGTGGTGAAGCTTTCTTT
cdr3_aa: CASSPHLRGEAFF

v_call: TRBV29-1
clone_size: NA
d_call: TRBD1
j_call: TRBJ2-2
cdr3_nt: TGCAGCGCTTTCACGGGACAGGCGAACACCGGGGAGCTGTTTTTT
cdr3_aa: CSAFTGQANTGELFF

v_call: TRBV7-7
clone_size: many
d_call: TRBD2
j_call: TRBJ2-2
cdr3_nt: TGTGCCAGCAGCGAGACTAGCGGGAGTGTCACCGGGGAGCTGTTTTTT
cdr3_aa: CASSETSGSVTGELFF

v_call: TRBV19
clone_size: many
d_call: NA
j_call: TRBJ1-3
cdr3_nt: TGTGCCAGTAGTATAGATCTTCGGGGGAAGGGCTCTGGAAACACCATATATTTT
cdr3_aa: CASSIDLRGKGSGNTIYF

v_call: TRBV14
clone_size: few
d_call: TRBD2
j_call: TRBJ2-7
cdr3_nt: TGTGCCAGCAGCCAAGATGCAGCGGGAGAACTTCTCGGAACCTACGAGCAGTACTTC
cdr3_aa: CASSQDAAGELLGTYEQYF

v_call: TRBV7-2
clone_size: NA
d_call: NA
j_call: TRBJ2-7
cdr3_nt: TGTGCCAGCAGCATCGGGACAGGCGGGACTACCTACGAGCAGTACTTC
cdr3_aa: CASSIGTGGTTYEQYF

v_call: TRBV6-1
clone_size: NA
d_call: NA
j_call: TRBJ1-5
cdr3_nt: TGTGCCAGCAGGCAGACTCCGGGGTCGGGAAGCAATCAGCCCCAGCATTTT
cdr3_aa: CASRQTPGSGSNQPQHF

v_call: TRBV12-3/TRBV12-4
clone_size: many
d_call: NA
j_call: TRBJ1-5
cdr3_nt: TGTGCCAGCAGTCTGAGTCCGGGGGGCCGTCAGCCCCAGCATTTT
cdr3_aa: CASSLSPGGRQPQHF

v_call: TRBV11-1
clone_size: few
d_call: NA
j_call: TRBJ2-2
cdr3_nt: TGTGCCAGCAGCTCAGGGACAAGAACAACCGGGGAGCTGTTTTTT
cdr3_aa: CASSSGTRTTGELFF

v_call: TRBV2
clone_size: few
d_call: NA
j_call: TRBJ2-7
cdr3_nt: TGTGCCAGCAGTGCCAGGCAGGGAAACTACGAGCAGTACTTC
cdr3_aa: CASSARQGNYEQYF

v_call: TRBV6-1
clone_size: few
d_call: TRBD1
j_call: TRBJ2-3
cdr3_nt: TGTGCCAGCAGTGAATATGACAGGGATTCAGATACGCAGTATTTT
cdr3_aa: CASSEYDRDSDTQYF

v_call: TRBV7-2
clone_size: NA
d_call: TRBD1
j_call: TRBJ2-7
cdr3_nt: TGTGCCAGCAGCTTAAAAGGTGGACAGGGGGTTTACGAGCAGTACTTC
cdr3_aa: CASSLKGGQGVYEQYF

v_call: TRBV6-2/TRBV6-3
clone_size: few
d_call: NA
j_call: TRBJ2-5
cdr3_nt: TGTGCCAGCAGTGGGACTTCCTCAGGGACCCAGTACTTC
cdr3_aa: CASSGTSSGTQYF

v_call: TRBV2
clone_size: few
d_call: TRBD2
j_call: TRBJ2-1
cdr3_nt: TGTGCCAGCAGCTCGGGGGTGGGCGGGAGCCACAATGAGCAGTTCTTC
cdr3_aa: CASSSGVGGSHNEQFF

v_call: TRBV7-9
clone_size: few
d_call: TRBD1
j_call: TRBJ2-7
cdr3_nt: TGTGCCAGCAGCCTACAGGGGGCTGGTTACGAGCAGTACTTC
cdr3_aa: CASSLQGAGYEQYF

v_call: TRBV27
clone_size: many
d_call: NA
j_call: TRBJ2-7
cdr3_nt: TGTGCCAGCAGTTCTCAGGCCTCTGGGCAGTACTTC
cdr3_aa: CASSSQASGQYF

v_call: TRBV5-1
clone_size: many
d_call: NA
j_call: TRBJ1-2
cdr3_nt: TGCGCCAGCGGCTTCGGGGAGGGACGTTTCTATGGCTACACCTTC
cdr3_aa: CASGFGEGRFYGYTF

v_call: TRBV6-4
clone_size: many
d_call: NA
j_call: TRBJ1-1
cdr3_nt: TGTGCCAGCAGTGAGACATGGAACACTGAAGCTTTCTTT
cdr3_aa: CASSETWNTEAFF

v_call: TRBV27
clone_size: few
d_call: NA
j_call: TRBJ2-1
cdr3_nt: TGTGCCAGCAGTTTAGGTTGGGGACAAGAGGTCGGAGACAATGAGCAGTTCTTC
cdr3_aa: CASSLGWGQEVGDNEQFF

v_call: TRBV10-3
clone_size: many
d_call: NA
j_call: TRBJ2-1
cdr3_nt: TGTGCCATCAGTGAGCCGGTCCGGGACTCATACCATGAGCAGTTCTTC
cdr3_aa: CAISEPVRDSYHEQFF

v_call: TRBV20-1
clone_size: NA
d_call: TRBD1
j_call: TRBJ2-3
cdr3_nt: TGCAGTGCTCCGGGACAGGGCCCGGGCACAGATACGCAGTATTTT
cdr3_aa: CSAPGQGPGTDTQYF

v_call: TRBV6-2/TRBV6-3
clone_size: few
d_call: TRBD1
j_call: TRBJ2-1
cdr3_nt: TGTGCCAGCCAATACAGGGGAGCCTCCTACAATGAGCAGTTCTTC
cdr3_aa: CASQYRGASYNEQFF

v_call: TRBV29-1
clone_size: many
d_call: NA
j_call: TRBJ1-1
cdr3_nt: TGCAGCGTTGAAACGCGTACTGAAGCTTTCTTT
cdr3_aa: CSVETRTEAFF

v_call: TRBV24-1
clone_size: NA
d_call: NA
j_call: TRBJ2-3
cdr3_nt: TGTGCCACCAGTGATGCGGACGCGAAGCACAGGGATACGCAGTATTTT
cdr3_aa: CATSDADAKHRDTQYF